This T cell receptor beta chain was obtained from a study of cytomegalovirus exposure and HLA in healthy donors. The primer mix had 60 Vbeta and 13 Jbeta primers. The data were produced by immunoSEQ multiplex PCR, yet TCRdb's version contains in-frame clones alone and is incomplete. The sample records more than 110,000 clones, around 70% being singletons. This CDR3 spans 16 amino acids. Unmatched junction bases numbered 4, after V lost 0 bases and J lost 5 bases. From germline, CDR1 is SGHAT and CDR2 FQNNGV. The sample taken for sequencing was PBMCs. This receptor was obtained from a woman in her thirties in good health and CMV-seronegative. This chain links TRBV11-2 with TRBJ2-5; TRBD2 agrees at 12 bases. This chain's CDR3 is CASSLELAGGGETQYF. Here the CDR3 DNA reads TGTGCCAGCAGCTTAGAGCTAGCGGGAGGGGGTGAGACCCAGTACTTC.